Presented here are 24 T cell receptor beta chains from one specimen sequenced in a study of cytomegalovirus exposure and HLA in healthy donors. Primers: 60 Vbeta forward and 13 Jbeta reverse. TCRdb's table, derived via immunoSEQ multiplex PCR, lists solely in-frame clones and lacks some. The table shows roughly 130,000 clones, with around 75% occurring only once. Sequencing was carried out using PBMCs. The origin of the receptors is a female donor in good health and CMV-seronegative.

In DNA, the CDR3 is TGCGCCAGCAGCCTCGAGCGGGGGCCCTACGAGCAGTACTTC. This translates into CASSLERGPYEQYF. The rearrangement links TRBV4-3 to TRBJ2-7, with 8 bases identical to TRBD2. This CDR3 is 14 amino acids long. The V segment lost 4 bases and the J segment 2 bases; nucleotides outside the gene matches: 4. Germline-derived CDR1 and CDR2 are LGHNA and YSLEER.

As concerns this clone: A read error may produce the germline difference seen at one junction end. This chain joins TRBV7-7 and TRBJ2-3, with 8 positions matching TRBD1. The CDR3 sequence is 15 residues long. The germline V gene has CDR1 SSHAT and CDR2 FNYEAQ (reference sequence). CDR3 sequence (DNA): TGTGCTAGCAGCTTAGGGACAGGATCCACAGATACGCAGTATTTT. Its translation is CASSLGTGSTDTQYF.

The V call is TRBV7-3, the J call TRBJ2-2; 8 nucleotides match TRBD1. From germline, CDR1 is SGHTA and CDR2 FQGTGA. The CDR3 is 14 amino acids. Unmatched junction bases numbered 3, after V lost 3 bases and J lost 6 bases. The CDR3 bases are TGTGCCAGCAGCTTCGACAGGGGCTCCGGGGAGCTGTTTTTT. This translates into CASSFDRGSGELFF.

V is TRBV18 and J is TRBJ1-1; D not resolved. V was trimmed by 2 bases and J by 8 bases, leaving 9 bases between them. Germline CDR1 and CDR2: KGHSH and LQKENI. The CDR3 contains 12 residues. Written as DNA, the CDR3 is TGTGCCAGCTCACCAGAGGAGCCAGAAGCTTTCTTT. This codes for CASSPEEPEAFF.

This clone has more than one count but fewer than ten. This chain connects TRBV2 to TRBJ2-7, with TRBD1 matching over 12 bases. This CDR3 spans 12 amino acids. Germline V gives CDR1 SNHLY, CDR2 FYNNEI. The CDR3 here is CASRDRGREQYF. CDR3 nucleotide sequence: TGTGCATCCCGGGACAGGGGGCGCGAGCAGTACTTC.

This clone was seen a single time. The V and J genes are TRBV2 and TRBJ1-6; D is uncertain. Germline V gene data show CDR1 as SNHLY and CDR2 as FYNNEI. The V end lost 10 bases, the J end lost 5 bases, and 12 bases lay between the germline ends. The CDR3 covers 13 residues. CDR3 in amino acids: CATSRENNSPLHF. In DNA form, the CDR3 reads TGTGCCACCTCAAGGGAGAATAATTCACCCCTCCACTTT. The whole variable domain, filled in from reference TRBV2 and TRBJ1-6, reads EPEVTQTPSHQVTQMGQEVILRCVPISNHLYFYWYRQILGQKVEFLVSFYNNEISEKSEIFDDQFSVERPDGSNFTLKIRSTKLEDSAMYFCATSRENNSPLHFGNGTRLTVT.

V usage is TRBV10-1 and J usage is TRBJ2-1, with a possible D match to TRBD2 (6 bases). Trimming took off 0 bases at V and 12 bases at J, with 12 bases between the two ends. The V gene's germline CDR1 is WNHNN and CDR2 SYGVQD (reference sequence). The CDR3 runs 13 residues. The CDR3, as DNA: TGCGCCAGCAGTGAGTCAAGGAGGGAACGGCAGTTCTTC. It encodes CASSESRRERQFF.

This clone was counted only a few times. The V gene is TRBV7-2, the J gene TRBJ2-7; 13 bases agree with TRBD2. The CDR3 extends over 14 amino acids. CDR1 and CDR2 from the germline V gene are SGHTA and FQGNSA. J was trimmed by 4 bases and V by 5 bases; bases with no gene match: 2. CDR3 DNA: TGTGCCAGCAGCGGGGGACTAGCGGGATACGAGCAGTACTTC. This gives the protein CASSGGLAGYEQYF.

The genes are TRBV5-3 and TRBJ2-3; D not resolved. TRBV5-3 is classed as an ORF, of uncertain function. The CDR3 is made up of 16 amino acids. The V and J ends lost 1 base and 0 bases respectively, with 12 bases between them. The CDR3 nucleotides are TGTGCCAGAAGCTTGTGGTCTCTAGAGAGCACAGATACGCAGTATTTT. This codes for CARSLWSLESTDTQYF.

The V and J genes are TRBV19 and TRBJ1-1, with 9 bases lining up with TRBD1. Trimming cost V 8 bases and J 4 bases; bases outside gene matches: 11. The CDR3 consists of 15 residues. CDR1 is LNHDA and CDR2 is SQIVND in the germline V gene (reference sequence). CDR3 in DNA: TGTGCCAGTGTTTCTACAGGGGGCGAGGGCACTGAAGCTTTCTTT. It specifies CASVSTGGEGTEAFF.

In its sample, this clone was seen once. The genes are TRBV7-6 and TRBJ2-5; 10 nucleotides match TRBD2. This CDR3 region has 18 residues. Germline V lookup: CDR1 SGHVS, CDR2 FNYEAQ. Trimming removed 5 bases from V and 5 bases from J; junction bases left unmatched: 17. The CDR3 here is CASSIKLAGDGMEETQYF. The CDR3 bases are TGTGCCAGCAGCATAAAGCTAGCGGGAGATGGTATGGAGGAGACCCAGTACTTC.

This clone was observed a single time. The rearrangement uses TRBV11-3 and TRBJ1-1; D ambiguous. V lost 0 bases, J lost 4 bases, and 9 bases lay in between. Per the germline V gene, CDR1 is SGHNT and CDR2 is YENEEA. The CDR3 consists of 14 residues. Here the CDR3 reads CASSLDWRGTEAFF. The DNA of the CDR3 is TGTGCCAGCAGCTTAGACTGGCGGGGCACTGAAGCTTTCTTT.

This clone has just one count. V gene TRBV7-9 combines with J gene TRBJ2-4; maybe TRBD1 (5 bases). This CDR3 is 12 amino acids long. The V gene's germline CDR1 is SEHNR and CDR2 FQNEAQ (reference sequence). V lost 5 bases to trimming and J lost 15 bases, with 17 bases between them. The CDR3, as DNA: TGTGCCAGCAGCATCGAGTTAGGGGCCGCGTACTTC. This sequence encodes CASSIELGAAYF. Drawing the rest from reference TRBV7-9 and TRBJ2-4, the complete variable domain is DTGVSQNPRHKITKRGQNVTFRCDPISEHNRLYWYRQTLGQGPEFLTYFQNEAQLEKSRLLSDRFSAERPKGSFSTLEIQRTEQGDSAMYLCASSIELGAAYFGAGTRLSVL.

This clone occurred a few times. V is TRBV30 and J is TRBJ2-3; D might be TRBD2 (5 bases). Between the trimmed V and J ends, which lost 5 bases and 6 bases, there was a span of 15 bases. The germline gives CDR1 GTSNPN, CDR2 SVGIG (reference sequence). The CDR3 totals 13 residues. The CDR3 coding sequence is TGTGCCTGGCAAGCGGATCACGGGGATACGCAGTATTTT. Translated, it gives CAWQADHGDTQYF.

This chain joins TRBV27 and TRBJ1-2, with a weak D call TRBD1 (6 bases). The CDR3 extends over 13 amino acids. The ends were cut back, 2 bases at V and 8 bases at J, with 12 bases in the middle. Per germline, CDR1 MNHEY and CDR2 SMNVEV (reference sequence). This chain's CDR3 is CASSLGGRGGYTF. For the CDR3, the DNA is TGTGCCAGCAGTTTAGGGGGGAGGGGGGGCTACACCTTC.

The CDR3 loop is CASSQGPPITYEQYF. In nucleotides, the CDR3 is TGCGCCAGCAGCCAGGGCCCACCTATAACCTACGAGCAGTACTTC. This chain links TRBV5-1 with TRBJ2-7; TRBD1 is a possible D gene (5 bases). Germline V lookup: CDR1 SGHRS, CDR2 YFSETQ. There are 15 residues in the CDR3. V gave up 4 bases and J gave up 2 bases, with 16 bases separating them.

The rearrangement links TRBV5-6 to TRBJ2-2; maybe TRBD1 (7 bases). CDR3 length equals 17 residues. V shed 3 bases and J shed 1 base, with 16 bases lying between them. Germline V gene lookup returns CDR1 SGHDT and CDR2 YYEEEE. The CDR3 DNA is TGTGCCAGCAGCTCCGCCGGGGGACAGCTGAACACCGGGGAGCTGTTTTTT. This sequence encodes CASSSAGGQLNTGELFF.

V usage is TRBV4-2 and J usage is TRBJ2-7; D is possibly TRBD2 (5 bases). This CDR3 region has 17 residues. V was trimmed by 3 bases and J by 1 base, leaving 19 bases between them. Germline lookup yields CDR1 LGHNA and CDR2 YNFKEQ. The CDR3 sequence: CASSHPGKDGGSYEQYF. CDR3 sequence (DNA): TGTGCCAGCAGCCATCCCGGGAAGGACGGAGGATCCTACGAGCAGTACTTC.

The chain is built from TRBV25-1 and TRBJ2-3; D is uncertain. This CDR3 is 13 amino acids long. The germline CDR1 and CDR2 sequences are MGHDK and SYGVNS. The V end lost 6 bases, the J end lost 3 bases, and 10 bases lay between the germline ends. The chain's CDR3 is CASRQHWTDTQYF. The DNA of the CDR3 is TGTGCCAGCAGACAGCATTGGACAGATACGCAGTATTTT. Full variable domain (outside the CDR3, taken from reference TRBV25-1 and TRBJ2-3): EADIYQTPRYLVIGTGKKITLECSQTMGHDKMYWYQQDPGMELHLIHYSYGVNSTEKGDLSSESTVSRIRTEHFPLTLESARPSHTSQYLCASRQHWTDTQYFGPGTRLTVL.

The rearrangement links TRBV7-6 to TRBJ1-1; 8 bases map to TRBD1. This CDR3 spans 15 amino acids. Unmatched junction bases numbered 2, after V lost 2 bases and J lost 0 bases. Germline CDR1 reads SGHVS; CDR2 reads FNYEAQ. The CDR3 loop is CASSLWTGMNTEAFF. CDR3 in DNA: TGTGCCAGCAGCTTATGGACAGGGATGAACACTGAAGCTTTCTTT.

The chain employs TRBV19 and TRBJ1-5; D remains unclear. This CDR3 comprises 11 residues. Germline V CDR1 and CDR2: LNHDA, SQIVND (reference sequence). Trimming cost V 1 base and J 11 bases, with 6 bases left between them. The CDR3 DNA reads TGTGCCAGTAGTATAGGCGGAGCCCAGCATTTT. Translating gives CASSIGGAQHF.

The V gene is TRBV5-5, the J gene TRBJ2-5, with TRBD2 matching over 8 bases. Germline V gene lookup returns CDR1 SGHKS and CDR2 YYEKEE (reference sequence). V lost 4 bases, J lost 5 bases, and 7 bases stayed unmatched. This CDR3 is 14 amino acids long. CDR3 DNA: TGTGCCAGCAGCCTCCCGACTAGCGCGGAGACCCAGTACTTC. Encoded protein: CASSLPTSAETQYF.

This chain uses TRBV28 with TRBJ1-2, with TRBD1 matching over 7 bases. Germline CDR1 reads MDHEN; CDR2 reads SYDVKM. After removal of 6 bases from V and 8 bases from J, the junction contained 12 bases not matched to a gene. There are 14 residues in the CDR3. The CDR3 DNA reads as TGTGCCAGCAGCTCGGGACAGCCCAGAGGAGGCTACACCTTC. Translation gives CASSSGQPRGGYTF.

The gene calls are TRBV5-4 and TRBJ2-1; weak D call: TRBD2 (7 bases). Germline lookup yields CDR1 SGHNT and CDR2 YYREEE (reference sequence). The V end lost 5 bases, the J end lost 4 bases, and 16 bases lay between the germline ends. This CDR3 has 15 amino acids. CDR3 nucleotides: TGTGCCAGCAGGAAACTAGGGGGGGTTTACAATGAGCAGTTCTTC. Translating gives CASRKLGGVYNEQFF.